A selection of T cell receptor beta chains follows, all from one sample in a study of cytomegalovirus exposure and HLA in healthy donors. The table came from immunoSEQ multiplex PCR; TCRdb's copy has only in-frame clones and leaves some out. The sample contains some 140,000 clones, around 74% of which appear only once. The sequencing input was PBMCs. These receptors came from a man younger than 35 in good health and CMV-seropositive. Both conserved end residues are part of each CDR3. D genes are given only for firm matches. Clone size appears in some rows only: once, few, many, or a class for an expanded clone.

cdr3_aa cdr3_nt j_call clone_size v_call d_call
CASSYSARSYGYTF TGTGCCAGCAGTTACTCGGCCAGGTCCTATGGCTACACCTTC TRBJ1-2 NA TRBV6-6 NA
CASSRSGRASTGELFF TGTGCCAGCAGCAGAAGCGGGAGGGCCTCCACCGGGGAGCTGTTTTTT TRBJ2-2 NA TRBV5-6 TRBD2
CAITEAFSGGAFF TGTGCCATCACGGAGGCGTTTTCAGGTGGAGCTTTCTTT TRBJ1-1 NA TRBV10-3 NA
CASSLGGIYEQYF TGTGCCAGCAGCTTAGGGGGCATCTACGAGCAGTACTTC TRBJ2-7 few TRBV7-9 NA
CASSRHLGGTVSAEQYF TGTGCCAGCAGTAGACACCTCGGCGGGACAGTCTCTGCCGAGCAGTACTTC TRBJ2-7 NA TRBV27 NA
CASSLVRRSYNQPQHF TGTGCCAGCAGTTTAGTCCGGAGAAGTTACAATCAGCCCCAGCATTTT TRBJ1-5 few TRBV28 NA
CASSPRGNQPQHF TGTGCCAGCAGCCCCCGGGGAAATCAGCCCCAGCATTTT TRBJ1-5 NA TRBV7-2 NA
CASRQGLTYGYTF TGTGCCAGCAGACAGGGGCTAACCTATGGCTACACCTTC TRBJ1-2 NA TRBV9 TRBD1
CASSFNVYSNQPQHF TGTGCCAGCAGCTTTAATGTGTATAGCAATCAGCCCCAGCATTTT TRBJ1-5 NA TRBV2 NA
CASSSIDRAYNEQFF TGTGCCAGCAGTTCGATCGACAGGGCCTACAATGAGCAGTTCTTC TRBJ2-1 NA TRBV27 TRBD1
CASRRNREGYTF TGTGCCAGCAGGAGGAACAGGGAGGGCTACACCTTC TRBJ1-2 NA TRBV2 NA
CASSESLAGGITREQYF TGCGCCAGCAGCGAATCCCTAGCGGGAGGAATCACGAGGGAGCAGTACTTC TRBJ2-5 NA TRBV4-3 TRBD2
CASRPTTGKNYGYTF TGTGCCAGCAGACCAACGACAGGCAAAAACTATGGCTACACCTTC TRBJ1-2 NA TRBV28 NA
CASGSGTDYGYTF TGCGCCAGCGGTTCCGGGACAGACTATGGCTACACCTTC TRBJ1-2 once TRBV5-1 TRBD1
CASSHFDRAWGTQYF TGTGCCAGCAGCCACTTCGACAGGGCCTGGGGGACCCAGTACTTC TRBJ2-5 NA TRBV14 TRBD1
CASSLALAGGPGELFF TGTGCCAGCAGCTTAGCCCTAGCGGGAGGGCCCGGGGAGCTGTTTTTT TRBJ2-2 NA TRBV7-9 TRBD2
CASSLGLAGNEQFF TGTGCCAGCAGCTTAGGACTAGCGGGTAACGAGCAGTTCTTC TRBJ2-1 NA TRBV7-9 TRBD2
CASSSPRGEEGYEQYF TGCGCCAGCAGTTCTCCCCGGGGGGAAGAGGGCTACGAGCAGTACTTC TRBJ2-7 NA TRBV4-3 TRBD2
CASSLVADEQYF TGTGCCAGCAGCTTAGTGGCAGACGAGCAGTACTTC TRBJ2-7 NA TRBV11-3 NA
CASSQSRSGLAGGFYEQFF TGTGCCAGCAGCCAATCCCGATCGGGGCTAGCGGGAGGGTTCTATGAGCAGTTCTTC TRBJ2-1 NA TRBV4-2 TRBD2
CASRRQNTEAFF TGTGCCAGTAGACGACAGAACACTGAAGCTTTCTTT TRBJ1-1 NA TRBV19 NA
CASSPSLSLSYEQYF TGTGCTAGCAGCCCCTCGTTGAGCCTATCCTACGAGCAGTACTTC TRBJ2-7 once TRBV7-7 NA
CASSLSLSGDKNIQYF TGTGCCAGCAGTTTAAGTCTTAGCGGGGACAAAAACATTCAGTACTTC TRBJ2-4 NA TRBV28 TRBD2
CASSEESGVAGELFF TGTGCCAGCAGTGAAGAATCCGGTGTTGCCGGGGAGCTGTTTTTT TRBJ2-2 NA TRBV6-1 NA
CASSLTATNEKLFF TGTGCCAGCAGCTTGACAGCAACTAATGAAAAACTGTTTTTT TRBJ1-4 few TRBV5-4 NA
CASSHGGEALQRDEQFF TGTGCCAGCAGCCACGGGGGGGAAGCGCTCCAAAGGGATGAGCAGTTCTTC TRBJ2-1 NA TRBV7-9 TRBD2
CASSLWRGVGGANVLTF TGTGCCAGCAGTTTATGGCGGGGGGTAGGCGGGGCCAACGTCCTGACTTTC TRBJ2-6 NA TRBV27 TRBD2
CASSIWTVVANSPLHF TGTGCCAGCAGTATCTGGACAGTGGTTGCTAATTCACCCCTCCACTTT TRBJ1-6 NA TRBV28 NA
CASSLFQKLSTDTQYF TGTGCCAGCAGTTTATTCCAAAAACTGAGCACAGATACGCAGTATTTT TRBJ2-3 few TRBV27 NA
CASSDPTGGDRLRYF TGCGCCAGCAGTGACCCCACAGGGGGCGACCGTTTAAGGTACTTC TRBJ2-5 NA TRBV10-2 TRBD1
CASSKSVRGRNYEQYF TGTGCCAGTAGTAAATCGGTGAGGGGGCGGAACTACGAGCAGTACTTC TRBJ2-7 NA TRBV19 TRBD1
CASSFNGANYGYTF TGCGCCAGCAGCTTCAATGGAGCAAACTATGGCTACACCTTC TRBJ1-2 few TRBV5-1 NA
CASSIGRQHNQPQHF TGTGCCAGTAGTATAGGCAGACAGCACAATCAGCCCCAGCATTTT TRBJ1-5 NA TRBV19 NA
CASSSTGKGNYGYTF TGTGCCAGCAGCTCTACGGGTAAAGGAAACTATGGCTACACCTTC TRBJ1-2 NA TRBV11-2 NA
CASSQDRQGLGSNQPQHF TGCGCCAGCAGCCAAGATAGACAGGGGCTAGGGAGCAATCAGCCCCAGCATTTT TRBJ1-5 few TRBV4-1 TRBD1
CASSSMTGKVGYEQYF TGTGCCAGCAGCTCGATGACAGGGAAGGTGGGATACGAGCAGTACTTC TRBJ2-7 few TRBV11-2 TRBD1
CASSYTPTGPSPLHF TGTGCCAGCAGCTACACCCCGACAGGGCCCTCACCCCTCCACTTT TRBJ1-6 few TRBV11-2 TRBD1
CASSEAGENNEQFF TGTGCCAGCAGTGAAGCGGGAGAAAACAATGAGCAGTTCTTC TRBJ2-1 NA TRBV6-4 TRBD2
CASTYRVMNTGELFF TGTGCCAGCACGTACAGGGTAATGAACACCGGGGAGCTGTTTTTT TRBJ2-2 few TRBV28 NA
CASSLRAGRVTYNEQFF TGTGCCAGCAGCTTGAGGGCCGGGAGGGTAACCTACAATGAGCAGTTCTTC TRBJ2-1 NA TRBV7-2 TRBD2
CASSQGQGRGPQHF TGCGCCAGCAGCCAGGGACAGGGGCGCGGGCCCCAGCATTTT TRBJ1-5 few TRBV4-3 TRBD1
CASISDSTYEQYF TGTGCCAGCATCTCTGACAGCACCTACGAGCAGTACTTC TRBJ2-7 NA TRBV6-5 NA
CASSEIGGGEQYF TGTGCCAGCAGTGAAATCGGCGGCGGCGAGCAGTACTTC TRBJ2-7 NA TRBV2 NA
CAWLPGQYNSPLHF TGTGCCTGGCTGCCGGGACAGTATAATTCACCCCTCCACTTT TRBJ1-6 NA TRBV30 TRBD1
CASSPGGDVEAFF TGTGCCAGCAGCCCAGGAGGGGACGTTGAAGCTTTCTTT TRBJ1-1 few TRBV9 NA
CATRLDSYGYTF TGCGCCACCCGATTAGACAGCTATGGCTACACCTTC TRBJ1-2 NA TRBV5-1 NA
CASSQGGPQETQYF TGCGCCAGCAGCCAAGGGGGCCCCCAGGAGACCCAGTACTTC TRBJ2-5 NA TRBV10-1 TRBD1
CASRGIAGAINEQFF TGTGCCAGCAGGGGGATAGCGGGGGCAATAAATGAGCAGTTCTTC TRBJ2-1 NA TRBV9 TRBD2
CASSPWGGTNEQYF TGTGCCAGCTCACCATGGGGGGGCACGAACGAGCAGTACTTC TRBJ2-7 NA TRBV18 NA
CATRQGGGYTF TGTGCCACCCGACAGGGCGGTGGCTACACCTTC TRBJ1-2 NA TRBV25-1 TRBD1
CASSKTDRGRVRDSPLHF TGTGCCAGCAGCAAGACGGACAGGGGAAGGGTACGGGATTCACCCCTCCACTTT TRBJ1-6 NA TRBV7-8 TRBD1
CSVEIAGTDTQYF TGCAGCGTTGAGATCGCAGGCACAGATACGCAGTATTTT TRBJ2-3 NA TRBV29-1 NA
CASSFALEMKLF TGCGCCAGCAGCTTTGCCCTAGAGATGAAGCTCTTC TRBJ2-1 NA TRBV5-1 NA
CASSPFRGDTEAFF TGTGCCAGCAGCCCCTTCAGGGGAGACACTGAAGCTTTCTTT TRBJ1-1 NA TRBV14 NA
CASSQEGLAGGPGYEQYF TGTGCCAGCAGCCAAGAGGGACTAGCGGGAGGCCCGGGGTACGAGCAGTACTTC TRBJ2-7 NA TRBV4-2 TRBD2
CASSLAGDSPLHF TGCGCCAGCAGCTTGGCCGGGGATTCACCCCTCCACTTT TRBJ1-6 NA TRBV5-1 NA
CASGTGGKGNYEQYF TGCGCCAGTGGGACGGGGGGCAAGGGCAACTACGAGCAGTACTTC TRBJ2-7 NA TRBV5-1 NA
CASSLGASTDTQYF TGTGCCAGCAGTTTAGGGGCCAGCACAGATACGCAGTATTTT TRBJ2-3 NA TRBV6-5 NA
CASSIGHSHPNTEAFF TGTGCCAGTAGTATAGGCCACAGTCACCCGAACACTGAAGCTTTCTTT TRBJ1-1 few TRBV19 NA